The 27 T cell receptor beta chains below were found in one sample sequenced in a study of T cells in localized non-small cell lung cancer. This table comes from immunoSEQ multiplex PCR, and its TCRdb copy is limited to in-frame clones, with some not included. The profile shows approximately 3,500 clones, less than 30% of them singletons. This specimen consisted of lung tumor tissue, obtained before any cancer treatment. The receptors shown here come from a male donor aged 60 or older with stage I lung adenocarcinoma.

This rearrangement joins TRBV5-1 to TRBJ2-1; TRBD2 aligns across 9 bases. The CDR3 covers 16 residues. The V gene end was trimmed by 0 bases and the J gene end by 6 bases; junction bases not matched to a gene: 7. Germline-derived CDR1 and CDR2 are SGHRS and YFSETQ. Here the CDR3 DNA reads TGCGCCAGCAGCTTGGGGGCTAGCGGGACTAGCAATGAGCAGTTCTTC. Translating it yields CASSLGASGTSNEQFF.

There are a few counts of this clone. The chain has TRBV15 and TRBJ2-1; 12 nucleotides match TRBD2. CDR3 length: 14 amino acids. V lost 1 base and J lost 13; bases outside the gene matches: 5. The V gene's germline CDR1 is LNHNV and CDR2 YYDKDF (reference sequence). The CDR3 region is CATSRGRTSGKQFF. The DNA for the CDR3 is TGTGCCACCAGCAGAGGTAGGACTAGCGGGAAACAGTTCTTC.

The chain employs TRBV5-1 and TRBJ2-2; D unclear. Per germline, CDR1 SGHRS and CDR2 YFSETQ. This CDR3 region has 15 residues. Trimming took off 4 bases at V and 3 bases at J, with 13 bases between the two ends. The CDR3 protein is CASSPPTDYTGELFF. CDR3 nucleotide sequence: TGCGCCAGCAGCCCCCCCACAGATTACACCGGGGAGCTGTTTTTT.

The chain recombines TRBV5-1 with TRBJ2-1, with 13 nucleotides matching TRBD2. Germline CDR1 and CDR2: SGHRS and YFSETQ. Losses at the gene ends were 1 base for V and 8 bases for J; bases not matched to a gene: 9. CDR3 length: 17 residues. This CDR3 is CASSLRGLAGVQDEQFF. The CDR3 bases are TGCGCCAGCAGCTTGCGAGGACTAGCGGGAGTTCAGGATGAGCAGTTCTTC.

The CDR3 region has the DNA TGTGCCAGTAGTATAACGGCGGCGGGTGGCAGCTCCTACAATGAGCAGTTCTTC. Residues: CASSITAAGGSSYNEQFF. The chain has TRBV19 and TRBJ2-1; a possible D gene is TRBD2 (5 bases). This CDR3 comprises 18 residues. Trimming removed 2 bases at V and 0 bases at J, with 17 bases between. Germline V gene lookup returns CDR1 LNHDA and CDR2 SQIVND (reference sequence).

The chain is built from TRBV6-8 and TRBJ1-6; possibly TRBD1 for D (5 bases). The ends were cut back, 6 bases at V and 8 bases at J, with 8 bases in the middle. Germline-derived CDR1 and CDR2 are MNHGY and SAAAGT. There are 12 residues in the CDR3. CDR3 region: CASRVQDSPLHF. The DNA for the CDR3 is TGTGCCAGCAGGGTACAGGATTCACCCCTCCACTTT.

The table lists this clone with a few counts. The chain uses TRBV1 and TRBJ2-2. TRBV1 is a listed pseudogene. This CDR3 has 14 residues. The CDR3 DNA sequence: TGCGCCAGCAGCCAAGATTGGGGAAGGAGGGAGCTGTTTTTT. Amino acid sequence: CASSQDWGRRELFF.

The chain has TRBV29-1 and TRBJ1-4; no clear D gene. The germline V and J ends were trimmed by 1 base and 7 bases, with 10 bases remaining between them. CDR3 length: 13 residues. The germline V gene has CDR1 SQVTM and CDR2 ANQGSEA. The CDR3 protein is CSVEGQWGEKLFF. CDR3 DNA: TGCAGCGTTGAAGGCCAGTGGGGTGAAAAACTGTTTTTT.

In its sample, this clone ranks as medium-sized (0.01 to 0.1%). The genes are TRBV6-8 and TRBJ2-2; D not resolved. The CDR3 contains 14 residues. V was cut by 5 bases and J by 7 bases, with 14 bases left in between. CDR1 is MNHGY, CDR2 SAAAGT, per germline. The CDR3 region is CASSPVDFGGELFF. The CDR3 bases are TGTGCCAGCAGTCCCGTCGATTTTGGCGGGGAGCTGTTTTTT.

This clone was seen only a few times. This CDR3 is CSVGRGSGDQPQHF. The CDR3 nucleotides read TGCAGCGTTGGGAGGGGCAGTGGCGATCAGCCCCAGCATTTT. The chain is built from TRBV29-1 and TRBJ1-5; a weak D match, TRBD1 (5 bases). The germline V and J ends were trimmed by 4 bases and 5 bases, with 15 bases remaining between them. The germline CDR1 and CDR2 sequences are SQVTM and ANQGSEA. The CDR3 spans 14 residues.

V gene TRBV28 combines with J gene TRBJ1-2, with TRBD1 identical over 8 bases. The CDR3 is 15 residues long. V lost 1 base, J lost 8 bases, and 9 bases stayed unmatched. CDR1 and CDR2 from the germline V gene are MDHEN and SYDVKM. The CDR3 loop is CASSLSAGGLWGYTF. Here the CDR3 DNA reads TGTGCCAGCAGTTTATCGGCAGGGGGCCTCTGGGGCTACACCTTC.

By share, this clone ranks as medium-sized. V and J are TRBV28 and TRBJ2-5; 7 nucleotides line up with TRBD2. V dropped 3 bases and J dropped 5; count of bases not matched to a gene: 12. This CDR3 comprises 16 residues. CDR1 and CDR2 (germline): MDHEN, SYDVKM. CDR3 DNA: TGTGCCAGCAGTTTTCGAGGGGACTACATTGGGGAGACCCAGTACTTC. Residues: CASSFRGDYIGETQYF.

The chain carries TRBV12-5 and TRBJ2-3, with 7 bases that match TRBD2. Per the germline V gene, CDR1 is LGHNT and CDR2 is FRNRAP. The CDR3 spans 15 residues. CDR3 in amino acids: CASIKSGIRTDTQYF. CDR3 coding DNA: TGTGCCAGCATCAAGAGCGGGATCAGGACAGATACGCAGTATTTT.

This sequence joins TRBV11-3 and TRBJ2-5, with a possible D match to TRBD1 (5 bases). V gave up 5 bases and J gave up 5 bases, with 18 bases separating them. The germline gives CDR1 SGHNT, CDR2 YENEEA. The CDR3 has 15 amino acids. The CDR3 sequence: CASSPGAALLETQYF. The CDR3, as DNA: TGTGCCAGCAGCCCTGGGGCGGCCTTGCTGGAGACCCAGTACTTC.

V is TRBV5-1 and J is TRBJ1-4; 9 bases map to TRBD1. V lost 3 bases to trimming and J lost 0 bases; unmatched junction nucleotides: 6. The germline V gene encodes CDR1 SGHRS and CDR2 YFSETQ. CDR3 length: 17 residues. The DNA for the CDR3 is TGCGCCAGCAGCTGGGTGGGACAGGGAGCAACTAATGAAAAACTGTTTTTT. This translates into CASSWVGQGATNEKLFF.

J is TRBJ1-1 and V is TRBV7-2; TRBD1 agrees at 8 bases. Losses at the gene ends were 11 bases for V and 1 base for J; bases not matched to a gene: 6. Germline CDR1 and CDR2: SGHTA and FQGNSA. This CDR3 has 13 amino acids. The DNA of the CDR3 is TGTGCCGGAAGAGGGACAGGGAACACTGAAGCTTTCTTT. It translates to CAGRGTGNTEAFF. Variable domain in full (rest from reference TRBV7-2 and TRBJ1-1): GAGVSQSPSNKVTEKGKDVELRCDPISGHTALYWYRQSLGQGLEFLIYFQGNSAPDKSGLPSDRFSAERTGGSVSTLTIQRTQQEDSAVYLCAGRGTGNTEAFFGQGTRLTVV.

Only a few counts were recorded for this clone. The chain is built from TRBV11-3 and TRBJ2-5; a weak D match, TRBD1 (6 bases). The CDR3 extends over 14 amino acids. V lost 6 bases to trimming and J lost 4 bases, with 15 bases between them. The germline CDR1 and CDR2 sequences are SGHNT and YENEEA. The CDR3 sequence: CASSLSRGRETQYF. CDR3 coding DNA: TGTGCCAGCAGTTTATCCAGGGGACGAGAGACCCAGTACTTC.

The rearrangement uses TRBV9 and TRBJ1-1, with 9 bases fitting TRBD1. Germline V gene data show CDR1 as SGDLS and CDR2 as YYNGEE. The V segment lost 8 bases and the J segment 2 bases; nucleotides outside the gene matches: 4. The CDR3 has 13 residues. The CDR3 nucleotides read TGTGCCAGTGGGACAGGGATAAACACTGAAGCTTTCTTT. Translating it yields CASGTGINTEAFF.

This chain joins TRBV28 and TRBJ2-3, with 10 bases that match TRBD2. Germline V CDR1 and CDR2: MDHEN, SYDVKM. Losses at the gene ends were 5 bases for V and 3 bases for J; bases not matched to a gene: 8. CDR3 size: 16 residues. The CDR3 sequence is CASSPELAGLTDTQYF. In DNA, the CDR3 is TGTGCCAGCAGTCCAGAACTAGCGGGGCTAACAGATACGCAGTATTTT.

The genes are TRBV6-8 and TRBJ2-1; tentatively, D is TRBD2 (6 bases). This CDR3 has 15 amino acids. V was clipped by 5 bases and J by 9 bases, with 20 bases between them. Germline CDR1 reads MNHGY; CDR2 reads SAAAGT. The CDR3 loop is CASSVQRRRDGEQFF. CDR3 DNA: TGTGCCAGCAGTGTTCAGAGGAGGAGGGATGGTGAGCAGTTCTTC.

V is TRBV28 and J is TRBJ1-1; TRBD1 matches at 9 bases. The CDR3 sequence is 15 residues long. CDR1 and CDR2 from the germline V gene are MDHEN and SYDVKM. With V trimmed by 11 bases and J by 6 bases, 16 bases remained unmatched. The DNA of the CDR3 is TGTGCCGAGTCCCGGGACAGGGAAAGAGTCTCTGAAGCTTTCTTT. This sequence encodes CAESRDRERVSEAFF.

The chain recombines TRBV28 with TRBJ2-2, with D hard to call. Germline values: CDR1 MDHEN, CDR2 SYDVKM. Trimming stripped 3 bases from V and 0 bases from J, with 5 bases between. This CDR3 is built from 14 residues. Here the CDR3 DNA reads TGTGCCAGCAGTTTGGGTCCGAACACCGGGGAGCTGTTTTTT. It specifies CASSLGPNTGELFF.

The gene calls are TRBV5-1 and TRBJ1-4, with 8 nucleotides matching TRBD1. The V gene's germline CDR1 is SGHRS and CDR2 YFSETQ. There are 15 residues in the CDR3. V lost 0 bases, J lost 3 bases, and 1 base stayed unmatched. The CDR3 DNA is TGCGCCAGCAGCTTGGGGACAGGGTCTAATGAAAAACTGTTTTTT. Residues: CASSLGTGSNEKLFF.

This clone has only a few counts. V is TRBV9 and J is TRBJ1-5, with 8 positions matching TRBD1. The CDR3 is 15 residues long. V shed 5 bases and J 0 bases; nucleotides not matched to a gene: 4. Germline V gene sequence: CDR1 SGDLS, CDR2 YYNGEE. CDR3 region: CASSWTGYSNQPQHF. CDR3 DNA: TGTGCCAGCAGTTGGACAGGGTATAGCAATCAGCCCCAGCATTTT.

The V call is TRBV28, the J call TRBJ1-4; 11 positions agree with TRBD1. Germline CDR1 and CDR2: MDHEN and SYDVKM. V gave up 4 bases and J gave up 7 bases; unmatched junction bases: 11. There are 17 residues in the CDR3. The CDR3 reads CASSSDGTGGTGEKLFF. The CDR3 bases are TGTGCCAGCAGTTCCGACGGGACAGGGGGAACGGGTGAAAAACTGTTTTTT.

The chain is built from TRBV12-5 and TRBJ1-1; no clear D gene. The germline V gene encodes CDR1 LGHNT and CDR2 FRNRAP. V was pared by 0 bases and J by 10 bases, with 9 bases between. The CDR3 extends over 12 amino acids. The chain's CDR3 is CASGLVGMRAFF. The CDR3 nucleotides are TGTGCTAGTGGTTTGGTAGGGATGAGAGCTTTCTTT.

This clone qualifies as medium-sized. V and J are TRBV9 and TRBJ2-2; no reliable D call. CDR1 and CDR2 from the germline V gene are SGDLS and YYNGEE. V was cut by 0 bases and J by 0 bases, with 6 bases left in between. The CDR3 consists of 15 residues. This chain's CDR3 is CASSVGTANTGELFF. CDR3 DNA: TGTGCCAGCAGCGTAGGTACAGCGAACACCGGGGAGCTGTTTTTT.